The next 8 T cell receptor beta chains were all read from a single sample in a study of shared clonotypes between healthy human individuals. Assay: immunoSEQ multiplex PCR; the TCRdb copy retains only in-frame clones and omits some. The sample carries some 510,000 clones, about four fifths recorded once. The sample was PBMCs. The receptors here all came from a woman in her thirties or forties in good health. Some clones in this sample may be carry-over from other donors' samples.

In this sample, this clone turned up a few times. This sequence joins TRBV4-3 and TRBJ2-3; D is uncertain. Looked up from germline, CDR1 is LGHNA and CDR2 is YSLEER. Trimming left V 3 bases short and J 4 bases short, with 5 bases between. The CDR3 is 12 amino acids. The CDR3 bases are TGCGCCAGCAGCCAGCAGGCAGATACGCAGTATTTT. As protein: CASSQQADTQYF.

The genes are TRBV28 and TRBJ2-7; D is unclear. CDR3 size: 12 residues. CDR1 is MDHEN, CDR2 SYDVKM, per germline. V was clipped by 5 bases and J by 2 bases, with 7 bases between them. CDR3 loop: CASSPLPYEQYF. The CDR3 DNA follows: TGTGCCAGCAGTCCCCTCCCCTACGAGCAGTACTTC.

This clone was counted once. The chain uses TRBV6-1 and TRBJ2-2, with no clear D. The CDR3 is 14 amino acids. Germline V gene lookup returns CDR1 MNHNS and CDR2 SASEGT. Trimming took off 4 bases at V and 4 bases at J, with 10 bases between the two ends. Here the CDR3 reads CASSATWVTGELFF. The CDR3 coding sequence is TGTGCCAGCAGTGCAACCTGGGTCACCGGGGAGCTGTTTTTT.

This rearrangement joins TRBV19 to TRBJ2-4; maybe TRBD1 (5 bases). CDR1 is LNHDA and CDR2 is SQIVND in the germline V gene (reference sequence). The CDR3 is 14 residues long. V lost 4 bases and J lost 5, with 12 bases in between. CDR3 in amino acids: CASSTTAYENIQYF. The CDR3 coding sequence is TGTGCCAGTAGTACGACAGCTTACGAAAACATTCAGTACTTC.

The rearrangement links TRBV13 to TRBJ2-3, with TRBD2 matching over 15 bases. V was clipped by 0 bases and J by 1 base; unmatched bases: 2. The CDR3 length is 18 residues. Germline V gives CDR1 PRHDT, CDR2 FYEKMQ (reference sequence). CDR3: CASSLGGLAGGGTDTQYF. The CDR3 bases are TGTGCCAGCAGCTTAGGCGGACTAGCGGGAGGGGGCACAGATACGCAGTATTTT.

This clone showed up just once. V usage is TRBV7-9 and J usage is TRBJ2-7; TRBD2 matches 9 bases. The CDR3 extends over 17 amino acids. Looked up from germline, CDR1 is SEHNR and CDR2 is FQNEAQ (reference sequence). The junction had 16 bases not matched to a gene; V was cut back by 5 bases and J by 5 bases. CDR3 nucleotide sequence: TGTGCCAGCAGCGGCGACAGGCCCCTAGCGGGATACCACGAGCAGTACTTC. This sequence encodes CASSGDRPLAGYHEQYF.

This chain links TRBV2 with TRBJ1-1; D not certain. V dropped 6 bases and J dropped 1 base, with 12 bases sitting between them. CDR3 length: 14 amino acids. Germline CDR1 and CDR2: SNHLY and FYNNEI. The CDR3 spells CASSEAGENTEAFF. CDR3 in DNA: TGTGCCAGCAGCGAGGCAGGTGAGAACACTGAAGCTTTCTTT.

The V and J genes are TRBV18 and TRBJ1-4; D possibly corresponds to TRBD1 (5 bases). CDR1 is KGHSH and CDR2 is LQKENI in the germline V gene. Between the trimmed V and J ends, which lost 3 bases and 3 bases, there was a span of 11 bases. The CDR3 has 15 amino acids. The CDR3 spells CASSPGGAANEKLFF. CDR3 in DNA: TGTGCCAGCTCACCCGGAGGGGCAGCTAATGAAAAACTGTTTTTT.